These 15 T cell receptor beta chains were all obtained from the same sample, sequenced in a study of blood T cell dynamics during melanoma immunotherapy (TCRdb year 2020). The library came from the immunoSEQ multiplex PCR assay. TCRdb's version of the immuneACCESS table is confined to in-frame rearrangements and falls short of the full clone set. An unresolved V gene accounts for under half of the shortfall where checked; the remainder is of unknown origin. Within this sample are about 15,000 clones, with about 86% of them counted one time only. Almost 4.5% of the sample rests with the top ten. Per the publication, the time point label means: pre-treatment baseline. Sequenced here: blood, sampled from a patient treated with checkpoint blockade. The receptors here all came from a human donor with melanoma.

This sequence joins TRBV4-1 and TRBJ2-2, with 12 bases fitting TRBD2. From germline, CDR1 is MGHRA and CDR2 YSYEKL. The CDR3 is made up of 15 amino acids. V gave up 2 bases and J gave up 10 bases; unmatched junction bases: 5. The CDR3 sequence: CASSQPGLAGKELFF. The CDR3 DNA reads TGCGCCAGCAGCCAACCCGGACTAGCGGGAAAGGAGCTGTTTTTT.

This sequence joins TRBV30 and TRBJ2-1, with TRBD2 matching 11 bases. V gave up 3 bases and J gave up 3 bases; unmatched junction bases: 7. From germline, CDR1 is GTSNPN and CDR2 SVGIG (reference sequence). This CDR3 is 16 amino acids long. CDR3 region: CAWRNSGRVYYNEQFF. The CDR3 DNA follows: TGTGCCTGGAGGAATAGCGGGAGGGTGTACTACAATGAGCAGTTCTTC.

This chain links TRBV7-3 with TRBJ2-3, with 7 bases that match TRBD2. Looked up from germline, CDR1 is SGHTA and CDR2 is FQGTGA. V was pared by 2 bases and J by 1 base, with 9 bases of the junction left unmatched. This CDR3 has 17 amino acids. The CDR3 protein is CASSLGLAVPGTDTQYF. The DNA of the CDR3 is TGTGCCAGCAGCTTAGGTCTAGCGGTCCCTGGCACAGATACGCAGTATTTT.

This chain connects TRBV2 to TRBJ2-1; D is perhaps TRBD2 (5 bases). The V and J ends lost 7 bases and 0 bases respectively, with 13 bases between them. Germline CDR1 SNHLY, CDR2 FYNNEI. This CDR3 is 15 amino acids long. DNA of the CDR3: TGTGCCAGCACAAGGCGGGCGAGCTCCTACAATGAGCAGTTCTTC. Its translation is CASTRRASSYNEQFF.

V and J are TRBV4-2 and TRBJ2-1; 10 nucleotides agree with TRBD2. Germline lookup yields CDR1 LGHNA and CDR2 YNFKEQ. Trimming took 1 base from V and 3 from J; bases not matched to a gene: 12. This CDR3 comprises 19 residues. The CDR3 region has the DNA TGTGCCAGCAGCCAAGGGATTGGGATAGCGGGAGGTAACTACAATGAGCAGTTCTTC. This sequence encodes CASSQGIGIAGGNYNEQFF.

The chain recombines TRBV6-5 with TRBJ2-5; TRBD2 is a possible D gene (5 bases). V gave up 6 bases and J gave up 4 bases, with 12 bases separating them. The CDR3 has 13 amino acids. The germline gives CDR1 MNHEY, CDR2 SVGAGI. The CDR3 DNA reads as TGTGCCAGCAGGAGGGAGTTCCGAGAGACCCAGTACTTC. It specifies CASRREFRETQYF.

This clone was found once. CDR3 in amino acids: CASRLGTVQETQYF. Here the CDR3 DNA reads TGTGCCAGCAGACTAGGGACAGTACAAGAGACCCAGTACTTC. The rearrangement uses TRBV13 and TRBJ2-5, with TRBD1 matching 7 bases. This CDR3 is 14 amino acids long. Germline V gene sequence: CDR1 PRHDT, CDR2 FYEKMQ (reference sequence). J lost 2 bases, V lost 6 bases, and 6 bases had no gene match.

The V call is TRBV4-1, the J call TRBJ1-2; D is ambiguous. Trimming cost V 1 base and J 9 bases, with 6 bases left between them. CDR1 is MGHRA, CDR2 YSYEKL, per germline. The CDR3 has 11 residues. CDR3 sequence: CASSQGARYTF. The CDR3 nucleotides read TGCGCCAGCAGCCAAGGCGCCCGCTACACCTTC.

In this sample, this clone turned up a few times. V gene TRBV4-2 combines with J gene TRBJ1-2; D unresolved. The CDR3 contains 15 residues. Germline CDR1 reads LGHNA; CDR2 reads YNFKEQ. Trimming cost V 4 bases and J 4 bases, with 16 bases left between them. This CDR3 is CASSLRPSVSYGYTF. Written as DNA, the CDR3 is TGTGCCAGCAGCCTTCGCCCCTCAGTTAGCTATGGCTACACCTTC.

The chain recombines TRBV5-1 with TRBJ1-4; the match to TRBD1 covers 8 bases. J gave up 7 bases and V 1 base, and 3 bases lay outside the gene matches. In germline, CDR1 is SGHRS, CDR2 YFSETQ. CDR3 length equals 14 residues. CDR3 region: CASSLRTGGEKLFF. CDR3 nucleotides: TGCGCCAGCAGCTTGAGAACAGGGGGTGAAAAACTGTTTTTT. Full variable domain (rest looked up from reference TRBV5-1 and TRBJ1-4): KAGVTQTPRYLIKTRGQQVTLSCSPISGHRSVSWYQQTPGQGLQFLFEYFSETQRNKGNFPGRFSGRQFSNSRSEMNVSTLELGDSALYLCASSLRTGGEKLFFGSGTQLSVL.

This chain links TRBV2 with TRBJ2-4; D is perhaps TRBD1 (5 bases). The germline V gene encodes CDR1 SNHLY and CDR2 FYNNEI. Between the trimmed V and J ends, which lost 4 bases and 9 bases, there was a span of 10 bases. CDR3 length: 12 residues. The CDR3 nucleotides are TGTGCCAGCAGTGTCAGGGTAGCCATTCAGTACTTC. Residues: CASSVRVAIQYF.

This clone came up a few times. The chain links TRBV27 to TRBJ1-1; 7 bases fit TRBD1. V dropped 2 bases and J dropped 7; count of bases not matched to a gene: 7. CDR1 is MNHEY and CDR2 is SMNVEV in the germline V gene (reference sequence). CDR3 length equals 14 residues. This CDR3 is CASSLKGARGEAFF. The CDR3 nucleotides read TGTGCCAGCAGTTTAAAGGGGGCGAGGGGTGAAGCTTTCTTT.

The rearrangement uses TRBV21-1 and TRBJ2-2; the table's D call, TRBD2, was not checked against the DNA. TRBV21-1 is annotated as a pseudogene. The CDR3 consists of 11 residues. The CDR3 loop is CASESLGELFF. CDR3 coding DNA: TGTGCCAGCGAATCACTCGGGGAGCTGTTTTTT.

V is TRBV7-7 and J is TRBJ2-7; tentative D call: TRBD1 (6 bases). This CDR3 contains 13 residues. Germline V lookup: CDR1 SSHAT, CDR2 FNYEAQ (reference sequence). V lost 2 bases and J 4 bases, leaving 9 bases between the germline ends. CDR3 in amino acids: CASSLWQGYEQYF. The DNA of the CDR3 is TGTGCCAGCAGCTTATGGCAGGGGTACGAGCAGTACTTC.

This chain joins TRBV6-5 and TRBJ2-1; either TRBD1 or TRBD2 may supply D (5 bases each). V was clipped by 4 bases and J by 5 bases, with 15 bases between them. The CDR3 is made up of 15 amino acids. CDR1 MNHEY and CDR2 SVGAGI come from the germline V gene. The CDR3 loop is CASSSSFGGHNEQFF. The CDR3 nucleotides read TGTGCCAGCAGTTCCTCCTTTGGGGGACACAATGAGCAGTTCTTC.